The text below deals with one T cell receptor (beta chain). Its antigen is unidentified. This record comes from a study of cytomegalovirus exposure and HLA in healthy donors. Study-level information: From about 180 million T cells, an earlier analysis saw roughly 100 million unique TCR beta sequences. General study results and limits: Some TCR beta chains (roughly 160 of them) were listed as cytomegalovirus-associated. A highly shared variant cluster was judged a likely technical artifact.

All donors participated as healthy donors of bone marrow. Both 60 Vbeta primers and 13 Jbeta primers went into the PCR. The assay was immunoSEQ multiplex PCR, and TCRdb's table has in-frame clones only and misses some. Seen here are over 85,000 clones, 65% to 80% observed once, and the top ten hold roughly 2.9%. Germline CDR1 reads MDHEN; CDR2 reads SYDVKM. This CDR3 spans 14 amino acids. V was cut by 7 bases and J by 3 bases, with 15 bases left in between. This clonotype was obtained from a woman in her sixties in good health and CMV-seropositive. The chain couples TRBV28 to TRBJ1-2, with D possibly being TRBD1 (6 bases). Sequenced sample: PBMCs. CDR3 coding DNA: TGTGCCAGCAATAAACAGGGAGTAGACTATGGCTACACCTTC. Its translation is CASNKQGVDYGYTF.